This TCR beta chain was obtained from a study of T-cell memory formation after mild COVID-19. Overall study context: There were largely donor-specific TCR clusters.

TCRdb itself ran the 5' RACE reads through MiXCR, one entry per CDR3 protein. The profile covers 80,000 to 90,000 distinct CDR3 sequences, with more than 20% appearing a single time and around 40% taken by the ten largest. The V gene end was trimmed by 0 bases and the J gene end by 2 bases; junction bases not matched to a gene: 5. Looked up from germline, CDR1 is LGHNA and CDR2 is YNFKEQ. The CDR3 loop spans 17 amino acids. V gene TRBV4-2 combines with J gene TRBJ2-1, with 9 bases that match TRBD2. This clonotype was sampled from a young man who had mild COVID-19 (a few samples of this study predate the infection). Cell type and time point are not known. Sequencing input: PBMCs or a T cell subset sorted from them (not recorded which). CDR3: CASSQDWRGGTYNEQFF. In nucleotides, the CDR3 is TGTGCCAGCAGCCAAGATTGGCGGGGGGGAACCTACAATGAGCAGTTCTTC.